The sequence of this T cell receptor (beta chain) was determined in a study of human T cells and chemical hapten exposure. On the study more broadly: Diagnoses of alopecia areata, totalis or universalis occurred in mostly female patients. Study-level findings and limits: The formation of large CDR3 similarity clusters by expanded TCRs significantly exceeded that of controls. Following DPC sensitization, TCRs present above 1 in 1000 frequency showed no change.

Original processing notes: Sequenced samples showed a median of around 100,000 TCRs each, with counts running from around 25,000 to 690,000. TCRdb recomputed calls from the RACE reads with MiXCR, one row per CDR3 protein. None of the V and J calls come from the authors' own analysis; TCRdb made them. This sample has some 110,000 distinct CDR3 sequences, with about 11% found just once. Trimming stripped 0 bases from V and 6 bases from J, with 16 bases between. Germline lookup yields CDR1 LNHNV and CDR2 YYDKDF (reference sequence). The CDR3 contains 16 residues. The time point denotes: patch test 3, about 24 weeks after DPC sensitization. Treatment: therapeutic diphenylcyclopropenone sensitization with weekly scalp DPC. As for this clonotype: Its antigen is still unknown.

This sequence originates from a woman between 50 and 59 years old with alopecia areata. Some clones in this sample may be carry-over from other donors' samples. This chain uses TRBV15 with TRBJ2-3; D perhaps matches TRBD2 (6 bases). The sample here was whole blood, taken in connection with sensitization to the hapten diphenylcyclopropenone (DPC). CDR3 protein: CATSRDPGRAGDTQYF. The CDR3 coding sequence is TGTGCCACCAGCAGAGATCCGGGGCGTGCGGGGGATACGCAGTATTTT.